The T cell receptor beta chain under discussion was sequenced for a study of CD8 T cell repertoires and HIV-1 epitope variants. As to this clone: Its antigen is undetermined.

Measured with immunoSEQ multiplex PCR; TCRdb has only the in-frame clones, and not every one. Of about 6,200 clones listed, approximately 70% are singletons. V dropped 5 bases and J dropped 0; count of bases not matched to a gene: 7. Germline CDR1 reads PRHDT; CDR2 reads FYEKMQ (reference sequence). The CDR3 runs 16 residues. The sequenced sample was cultured CD8+ T cells derived from PBMCs. This sequence originates from a male donor with HIV. The chain joins TRBV13 to TRBJ2-1, with 7 bases that match TRBD1. In nucleotides, the CDR3 is TGTGCCAGCAGCCTTACAGGGGTTAGCTCCTACAATGAGCAGTTCTTC. This codes for CASSLTGVSSYNEQFF.